The 20 T cell receptor beta chains given below trace back to one sample, sequenced in a study of PD-1 blockade in mismatch repair-deficient tumors (dated by TCRdb to the late 2010s). This specimen's time point label, interpreted: peripheral blood 12 weeks after first pembrolizumab dose. Receptors were amplified or captured by the immunoSEQ multiplex PCR assay. The immuneACCESS repertoire file appears here via TCRdb, limited to in-frame rearrangements. These files lack a portion of the clones; in checked studies, under half of the deficit traces to unresolved V genes, and the cause of the others is not known. Counted in this sample were tens of thousands of clones; over 70% of them appeared once. The top ten clonotypes cover just over 2.5% of the sample. Sequenced material: peripheral blood, taken 12 weeks after starting pembrolizumab. These receptors originate from an adult with mismatch repair-deficient cancer.

This clone was found a few times. The chain links TRBV18 to TRBJ1-1, with a tentative D call TRBD1 (5 bases). The germline V and J ends were trimmed by 0 bases and 6 bases, with 20 bases remaining between them. CDR1 and CDR2 (germline): KGHSH, LQKENI. The CDR3 is made up of 17 amino acids. The CDR3 DNA is TGTGCCAGCTCACCACCGATTTGGGGCAGTGACCCCCCTGAAGCTTTCTTT. Protein product: CASSPPIWGSDPPEAFF.

The chain joins TRBV6-6 to TRBJ2-4; D not certain. The germline V gene encodes CDR1 MNHNY and CDR2 SVGAGI (reference sequence). The CDR3 covers 12 residues. Trimming left V 11 bases short and J 6 bases short, with 14 bases between. The DNA for the CDR3 is TGTGCCTCTCTTGGACCAGGAAACATTCAGTACTTC. Its protein is CASLGPGNIQYF.

The chain couples TRBV5-6 to TRBJ1-2; 8 nucleotides line up with TRBD1. CDR3 size: 15 residues. Germline-derived CDR1 and CDR2 are SGHDT and YYEEEE. With 4 bases clipped from V and 1 base from J, the junction kept 6 bases outside the gene matches. CDR3 bases: TGTGCCAGCAGCATTCCAGGGGGCGGTAACTATGGCTACACCTTC. Protein sequence: CASSIPGGGNYGYTF.

The chain joins TRBV9 to TRBJ2-1; 8 positions match TRBD1. The V gene's germline CDR1 is SGDLS and CDR2 YYNGEE. Trimming at V came to 5 bases and at J to 4 bases, leaving 8 bases not matched to a gene. The CDR3 contains 15 residues. In nucleotides, the CDR3 is TGTGCCAGCAGTGAGAGGGGACAGGAGTACAATGAGCAGTTCTTC. Its protein product is CASSERGQEYNEQFF.

This chain uses TRBV7-6 with TRBJ2-2; D is possibly TRBD2 (7 bases). This CDR3 is built from 18 residues. Trimming removed 3 bases from V and 2 bases from J, with 19 bases in between. Looked up from germline, CDR1 is SGHVS and CDR2 is FNYEAQ. The CDR3 DNA reads as TGTGCCAGCAGCTTTTCCCCCCAGGGGAGGGTTAACACCGGGGAGCTGTTTTTT. Residues: CASSFSPQGRVNTGELFF.

This sequence joins TRBV29-1 and TRBJ2-3, with 8 bases identical to TRBD2. In germline, CDR1 is SQVTM, CDR2 ANQGSEA. The CDR3 sequence is 17 residues long. V was clipped by 1 base and J by 5 bases; unmatched bases: 14. The CDR3: CSVEGGTESGGVDTQYF. DNA of the CDR3: TGCAGCGTTGAAGGGGGGACGGAAAGCGGGGGAGTAGATACGCAGTATTTT.

The chain employs TRBV11-2 and TRBJ2-5; maybe TRBD2 (5 bases). Trimming stripped 7 bases from V and 5 bases from J, with 8 bases between. The CDR3 consists of 11 residues. Germline values: CDR1 SGHAT, CDR2 FQNNGV. CDR3 loop: CASTRGETQYF. The DNA of the CDR3 is TGTGCCAGCACCCGCGGGGAGACCCAGTACTTC.

This clone was detected only once. The J gene is TRBJ2-3, the V gene TRBV5-1, with 8 bases lining up with TRBD2. CDR3 length: 15 amino acids. J was trimmed by 2 bases and V by 4 bases; bases with no gene match: 6. Germline assignment: CDR1 SGHRS and CDR2 YFSETQ. CDR3: CASSPAAGVTDTQYF. CDR3 in DNA: TGCGCCAGCAGCCCAGCAGCGGGAGTCACAGATACGCAGTATTTT.

This chain connects TRBV25-1 to TRBJ2-1, with D possibly being TRBD1 (5 bases). The CDR3 sequence is 13 residues long. Germline V gene sequence: CDR1 MGHDK, CDR2 SYGVNS. V shed 7 bases and J shed 5 bases, with 12 bases lying between them. The CDR3: CASNRQFNNEQFF. Here the CDR3 DNA reads TGTGCCAGCAACAGACAGTTCAACAATGAGCAGTTCTTC.

The V and J genes are TRBV5-6 and TRBJ1-5; possibly TRBD1 for D (5 bases). V lost 3 bases and J 0 bases, leaving 22 bases between the germline ends. Germline V CDR1 and CDR2: SGHDT, YYEEEE. This CDR3 contains 19 residues. DNA for the CDR3: TGTGCCAGCAGCTCTACTTGGGGGGAGCCAGAGGGTAGCAATCAGCCCCAGCATTTT. Protein sequence: CASSSTWGEPEGSNQPQHF.

CDR3 DNA: TGTGCCAGCAGCCAAGGCGGGCTGTGGGGGGAGACCCAGTACTTC. This gives the protein CASSQGGLWGETQYF. V and J are TRBV14 and TRBJ2-5; D possibly uses TRBD1 or TRBD2 (5 bases each). The length of the CDR3 is 15 residues. CDR1 is SGHDN and CDR2 is FVKESK in the germline V gene. The germline V and J ends were trimmed by 1 base and 5 bases, with 14 bases remaining between them.

The rearrangement joins TRBV19 to TRBJ2-7; D is perhaps TRBD2 (6 bases). V was cut by 1 base and J by 2 bases, with 6 bases left in between. This CDR3 is built from 13 residues. Germline V gene sequence: CDR1 LNHDA, CDR2 SQIVND (reference sequence). The chain's CDR3 is CASSIGLAYEQYF. In DNA, the CDR3 is TGTGCCAGTAGTATAGGACTAGCCTACGAGCAGTACTTC.

This chain connects TRBV13 to TRBJ2-5, with D perhaps assigned TRBD1 or TRBD2 (6 bases each). Germline-derived CDR1 and CDR2 are PRHDT and FYEKMQ (reference sequence). V shed 4 bases and J shed 5 bases, with 11 bases lying between them. The CDR3 spans 13 residues. The CDR3 reads CASSSGGQETQYF. In DNA form, the CDR3 reads TGTGCCAGCAGCTCCGGGGGCCAGGAGACCCAGTACTTC.

A single count supports this clone. The chain links TRBV19 to TRBJ2-6; the match to TRBD1 covers 9 bases. Per germline, CDR1 LNHDA and CDR2 SQIVND (reference sequence). This CDR3 is built from 17 residues. Trimming cost V 4 bases and J 2 bases; bases outside gene matches: 6. The CDR3 DNA reads TGTGCCAGTAGTAAGTCCCGGGACAGGGCTGGGGCCAACGTCCTGACTTTC. This gives the protein CASSKSRDRAGANVLTF.

The rearrangement links TRBV15 to TRBJ2-5; the D gene could be TRBD1 or TRBD2 (5 bases each). V lost 9 bases, J lost 3 bases, and 11 bases lay in between. This CDR3 has 12 amino acids. CDR1 is LNHNV, CDR2 YYDKDF, per germline (reference sequence). The CDR3 spells CATGRSKETQYF. In DNA form, the CDR3 reads TGTGCCACGGGACGGTCAAAAGAGACCCAGTACTTC.

This clone was counted a few times. The chain employs TRBV11-3 and TRBJ2-1, with D maybe TRBD2 (5 bases). The CDR3 is 16 residues long. V was pared by 1 base and J by 4 bases, with 14 bases between. CDR1 is SGHNT and CDR2 is YENEEA in the germline V gene. This CDR3 is CASSLVSGWEYNEQFF. Here the CDR3 DNA reads TGTGCCAGCAGCTTAGTTTCGGGGTGGGAATACAATGAGCAGTTCTTC.

The genes are TRBV10-3 and TRBJ2-5; possibly TRBD1 or TRBD2 for D (5 bases each). CDR1 is ENHRY, CDR2 SYGVKD, per germline. The V and J ends lost 4 bases and 4 bases respectively, with 13 bases between them. The CDR3 consists of 14 residues. CDR3 amino acids: CAISAGREVETQYF. CDR3 DNA: TGTGCCATCAGTGCGGGACGAGAGGTAGAGACCCAGTACTTC.

This clone showed up just once. The J gene is TRBJ2-5, the V gene TRBV15; 10 bases map to TRBD1. The CDR3 is 14 amino acids. Trimming took 4 bases from V and 5 from J; bases not matched to a gene: 4. CDR1 is LNHNV and CDR2 is YYDKDF in the germline V gene (reference sequence). In DNA, the CDR3 is TGTGCCACCAGCAACGGACAGGGGGTGGAGACCCAGTACTTC. Translated, it gives CATSNGQGVETQYF.

The chain links TRBV27 to TRBJ2-2, with D perhaps TRBD1 (6 bases). Looked up from germline, CDR1 is MNHEY and CDR2 is SMNVEV (reference sequence). This CDR3 contains 14 residues. V lost 8 bases, J lost 1 base, and 11 bases lay in between. CDR3 loop: CASRKGQNTGELFF. CDR3 in DNA: TGTGCCAGCCGTAAGGGACAGAACACCGGGGAGCTGTTTTTT.

The count of this clone is one. The chain carries TRBV11-2 and TRBJ2-1, with 10 bases that match TRBD2. J lost 4 bases, V lost 4 bases, and 4 bases had no gene match. CDR1 SGHAT and CDR2 FQNNGV come from the germline V gene. The CDR3 sequence is 15 residues long. The CDR3 nucleotides are TGTGCCAGCAGCTCCGGGACTAGCGAATACAATGAGCAGTTCTTC. This codes for CASSSGTSEYNEQFF. Supplemented by reference TRBV11-2 and TRBJ2-1, the full variable domain reads EAGVAQSPRYKIIEKRQSVAFWCNPISGHATLYWYQQILGQGPKLLIQFQNNGVVDDSQLPKDRFSAERLKGVDSTLKIQPAKLEDSAVYLCASSSGTSEYNEQFFGPGTRLTVL.